Below are 26 T cell receptor beta chains sequenced from a single sample in a study of blood T cell repertoires in COVID-19. TCRdb's table, derived via immunoSEQ multiplex PCR, lists solely in-frame clones and lacks some. The table records 200,000 to 250,000 clones, approximately 85% of them present only once. Sequenced material: peripheral blood. All receptors come from a woman aged 65 to 85 with COVID-19, enrolled during active disease.

This clone was counted only a few times. The chain combines TRBV7-9 with TRBJ2-1; 7 bases agree with TRBD2. This CDR3 has 16 amino acids. Looked up from germline, CDR1 is SEHNR and CDR2 is FQNEAQ (reference sequence). Germline trimming cut 6 bases from V and 4 bases from J; bases unmatched to any gene: 12. This CDR3 is CASRGEGLAVYNEQFF. The CDR3 DNA is TGTGCCAGCAGAGGAGAGGGGCTAGCGGTTTACAATGAGCAGTTCTTC.

The chain is built from TRBV9 and TRBJ2-3, with 7 bases identical to TRBD1. The CDR3 contains 15 residues. In germline, CDR1 is SGDLS, CDR2 YYNGEE. V lost 5 bases, J lost 3 bases, and 9 bases stayed unmatched. CDR3 protein: CASSDRDRRTDTQYF. The DNA of the CDR3 is TGTGCCAGCAGTGACCGGGACAGAAGGACAGATACGCAGTATTTT.

In its sample, this clone was seen a few times. The chain employs TRBV4-1 and TRBJ2-3; 9 bases map to TRBD1. From germline, CDR1 is MGHRA and CDR2 YSYEKL. The V and J ends lost 0 bases and 0 bases, in that order; junction bases with no gene match: 4. This CDR3 spans 17 amino acids. CDR3 bases: TGCGCCAGCAGCCAAGAGGGACAGGGCGTTAGCACAGATACGCAGTATTTT. Protein sequence: CASSQEGQGVSTDTQYF.

The CDR3 region has the DNA TGTGCCAGTAGTATGCCCCTCCGGCAGGTAGCTGAAGCTTTCTTT. Translation: CASSMPLRQVAEAFF. The rearrangement joins TRBV19 to TRBJ1-1; D gene unclear. The CDR3 covers 15 residues. CDR1 is LNHDA and CDR2 is SQIVND in the germline V gene (reference sequence). Trimming took 3 bases from V and 6 from J, leaving 17 bases between them.

The chain recombines TRBV2 with TRBJ2-7, with 7 nucleotides matching TRBD2. Germline V gives CDR1 SNHLY, CDR2 FYNNEI. The CDR3 totals 12 residues. The junction had 5 bases not matched to a gene; V was cut back by 7 bases and J by 5 bases. The CDR3 sequence is CASMGGGNEQYF. CDR3 bases: TGTGCCAGCATGGGGGGGGGAAACGAGCAGTACTTC.

As DNA, the CDR3 is TGTGCCAGCAGGTTGTTGGGGGGAGCGGATACGCAGTATTTT. Its protein is CASRLLGGADTQYF. This chain connects TRBV7-2 to TRBJ2-3; the D gene is possibly TRBD2 (6 bases). CDR1 is SGHTA and CDR2 is FQGNSA in the germline V gene. The CDR3 has 14 amino acids. The V and J ends lost 6 bases and 6 bases respectively, with 16 bases between them.

This chain uses TRBV6-5 with TRBJ2-1; 10 bases are shared with TRBD2. Germline loops: CDR1 MNHEY, CDR2 SVGAGI. Trimming removed 2 bases from V and 2 bases from J; junction bases left unmatched: 3. This CDR3 is 16 amino acids long. CDR3 region: CASSYVGLAPYNEQFF. CDR3 nucleotide sequence: TGTGCCAGCAGTTACGTGGGACTAGCGCCCTACAATGAGCAGTTCTTC.

In the case of this clone: Other DNA sequences in this sample translate to the same CDR3. This chain joins TRBV19 and TRBJ1-5; 8 nucleotides align to TRBD1. The CDR3 loop spans 14 amino acids. V trimming: 8 bases; J trimming: 2 bases; junction bases outside the gene matches: 5. The germline V gene encodes CDR1 LNHDA and CDR2 SQIVND (reference sequence). The CDR3 reads CASAGGAGNQPQHF. CDR3 DNA sequence: TGTGCCAGTGCAGGGGGCGCCGGCAATCAGCCCCAGCATTTT.

The gene calls are TRBV19 and TRBJ1-5, with TRBD1 as a possible D gene (6 bases). The CDR3 spans 13 residues. The germline gives CDR1 LNHDA, CDR2 SQIVND (reference sequence). Deletions cut 6 bases from V and 11 bases from J, with 17 bases between. The CDR3 coding sequence is TGTGCCAGTAGCCCCCGGGACATAGGGGCCCAGCATTTT. The encoded protein is CASSPRDIGAQHF.

The chain joins TRBV7-2 to TRBJ1-5; possibly TRBD1 for D (5 bases). V lost 5 bases, J lost 4 bases, and 9 bases lay in between. The CDR3 covers 13 residues. Germline CDR1 SGHTA, CDR2 FQGNSA. This chain's CDR3 is CASSASGNQPQHF. The CDR3 bases are TGTGCCAGCAGCGCGTCAGGGAATCAGCCCCAGCATTTT.

The chain links TRBV5-1 to TRBJ2-1; TRBD2 agrees at 13 bases. Germline V CDR1 and CDR2: SGHRS, YFSETQ. This CDR3 has 16 residues. Losses at the gene ends were 1 base for V and 6 bases for J; bases not matched to a gene: 4. The CDR3 here is CASSLPGLAGVNEQFF. CDR3 bases: TGCGCCAGCAGCTTGCCTGGACTAGCGGGAGTCAATGAGCAGTTCTTC.

The chain employs TRBV7-2 and TRBJ1-5; no definite D call. Germline lookup yields CDR1 SGHTA and CDR2 FQGNSA. V was shortened by 1 base and J by 8 bases, with 6 bases between the two germline ends. This CDR3 has 12 amino acids. The CDR3 loop is CASSLDGKPQHF. The CDR3 coding sequence is TGTGCCAGCAGCTTAGACGGGAAGCCCCAGCATTTT. Drawing the rest from reference TRBV7-2 and TRBJ1-5, the complete variable domain is GAGVSQSPSNKVTEKGKDVELRCDPISGHTALYWYRQSLGQGLEFLIYFQGNSAPDKSGLPSDRFSAERTGGSVSTLTIQRTQQEDSAVYLCASSLDGKPQHFGDGTRLSIL.

The rearrangement joins TRBV7-8 to TRBJ1-2; D call uncertain. Trimming removed 1 base from V and 3 bases from J, with 9 bases in between. CDR3 length: 14 amino acids. Germline values: CDR1 SGHVS, CDR2 FQNEAQ. The CDR3 reads CASSLGGPYYGYTF. Written as DNA, the CDR3 is TGTGCCAGCAGCTTAGGAGGCCCATACTATGGCTACACCTTC.

This rearrangement joins TRBV11-2 to TRBJ1-1; D is unresolved. Per the germline V gene, CDR1 is SGHAT and CDR2 is FQNNGV. The V and J ends lost 6 bases and 3 bases respectively, with 11 bases between them. This CDR3 has 13 amino acids. Here the CDR3 DNA reads TGTGCCAGCAGACAACAGATTTACACTGAAGCTTTCTTT. The encoded protein is CASRQQIYTEAFF.

This clone came up a few times. The sample contains more than one DNA sequence encoding this CDR3. V gene TRBV7-2 combines with J gene TRBJ1-5; 10 nucleotides align to TRBD1. The germline gives CDR1 SGHTA, CDR2 FQGNSA. The length of the CDR3 is 15 residues. V lost 6 bases, J lost 4 bases, and 6 bases stayed unmatched. Here the CDR3 reads CASRPPGQGNQPQHF. CDR3 coding DNA: TGTGCCAGCAGGCCTCCGGGACAGGGGAATCAGCCCCAGCATTTT.

The chain joins TRBV6-5 to TRBJ2-3; tentative D call: TRBD2 (6 bases). Per the germline V gene, CDR1 is MNHEY and CDR2 is SVGAGI. The CDR3 covers 16 residues. Trimming left V 0 bases short and J 1 base short, with 11 bases between. The chain's CDR3 is CASSYSRRGRTDTQYF. The CDR3 bases are TGTGCCAGCAGTTACTCGAGGAGGGGCCGCACAGATACGCAGTATTTT.

The rearrangement links TRBV7-9 to TRBJ1-1, with D hard to call. The germline V gene has CDR1 SEHNR and CDR2 FQNEAQ (reference sequence). Trimming left V 0 bases short and J 1 base short, with 6 bases between. The CDR3 covers 14 residues. Here the CDR3 DNA reads TGTGCCAGCAGCTTAGCTCGGTCGAACACTGAAGCTTTCTTT. It translates to CASSLARSNTEAFF.

The V call is TRBV4-3, the J call TRBJ2-3, with D possibly matching TRBD1 (6 bases). CDR1 and CDR2 from the germline V gene are LGHNA and YSLEER. The CDR3 loop spans 15 amino acids. V was shortened by 0 bases and J by 4 bases, with 11 bases between the two germline ends. CDR3 sequence reads: CASSQDATGPDTQYF. Here the CDR3 DNA reads TGCGCCAGCAGCCAAGACGCTACAGGGCCAGATACGCAGTATTTT.

The chain uses TRBV28 and TRBJ2-1; 8 nucleotides line up with TRBD1. Germline values: CDR1 MDHEN, CDR2 SYDVKM. CDR3 length: 12 residues. J gave up 12 bases and V 4 bases, and 5 bases lay outside the gene matches. This CDR3 is CASSSGRGRQFF. Written as DNA, the CDR3 is TGTGCCAGCAGTTCAGGCAGGGGGCGGCAGTTCTTC.

The V and J genes are TRBV7-2 and TRBJ1-5; TRBD1 matches at 9 bases. This CDR3 spans 14 amino acids. In germline, CDR1 is SGHTA, CDR2 FQGNSA. The V gene end was trimmed by 6 bases and the J gene end by 5 bases; junction bases not matched to a gene: 5. The CDR3 DNA follows: TGTGCCAGCAGTAAGGACAGGGGCGATCAGCCCCAGCATTTT. Its translation is CASSKDRGDQPQHF. Supplemented by reference TRBV7-2 and TRBJ1-5, the full variable domain reads GAGVSQSPSNKVTEKGKDVELRCDPISGHTALYWYRQSLGQGLEFLIYFQGNSAPDKSGLPSDRFSAERTGGSVSTLTIQRTQQEDSAVYLCASSKDRGDQPQHFGDGTRLSIL.

The chain combines TRBV18 with TRBJ1-1, with 9 bases lining up with TRBD1. This CDR3 contains 16 residues. Losses at the gene ends were 3 bases for V and 1 base for J; bases not matched to a gene: 6. CDR1 KGHSH and CDR2 LQKENI come from the germline V gene. The CDR3, as DNA: TGTGCCAGCTCACCGCCCACAGGGGGCAGGAACACTGAAGCTTTCTTT. It encodes CASSPPTGGRNTEAFF.

The V call is TRBV24-1, the J call TRBJ1-5, with a weak D call TRBD1 (5 bases). Looked up from germline, CDR1 is KGHDR and CDR2 is SFDVKD. Trimming stripped 4 bases from V and 6 bases from J, with 9 bases between. The CDR3 is made up of 13 amino acids. This CDR3 reads CATSDGGSQPQHF. The CDR3 DNA is TGTGCCACCAGTGACGGGGGTAGTCAGCCCCAGCATTTT.

This clone was observed a single time. V is TRBV9 and J is TRBJ2-3, with a tentative D call TRBD2 (6 bases). Germline CDR1 reads SGDLS; CDR2 reads YYNGEE. The CDR3 spans 14 residues. The V end lost 0 bases, the J end lost 3 bases, and 8 bases lay between the germline ends. CDR3 nucleotides: TGTGCCAGCAGCGTAGACCGGGGGACAGATACGCAGTATTTT. This gives the protein CASSVDRGTDTQYF. The whole variable domain, filled in from reference TRBV9 and TRBJ2-3, reads DSGVTQTPKHLITATGQRVTLRCSPRSGDLSVYWYQQSLDQGLQFLIQYYNGEERAKGNILERFSAQQFPDLHSELNLSSLELGDSALYFCASSVDRGTDTQYFGPGTRLTVL.

This clone was seen at least ten times. V usage is TRBV11-2 and J usage is TRBJ2-7; D is perhaps TRBD1 (5 bases). The V gene lost 5 bases and the J gene lost 4 bases, with 12 bases spanning the gap. Germline values: CDR1 SGHAT, CDR2 FQNNGV. The CDR3 runs 13 residues. Here the CDR3 DNA reads TGTGCCAGCAGCGTAGGTGGGGCGTACGAGCAGTACTTC. It specifies CASSVGGAYEQYF.

This sequence joins TRBV9 and TRBJ1-1; TRBD1 matches at 8 bases. The CDR3 has 15 residues. V gave up 0 bases and J gave up 5 bases; unmatched junction bases: 6. The germline gives CDR1 SGDLS, CDR2 YYNGEE. CDR3: CASSVEGRGLTEAFF. In nucleotides, the CDR3 is TGTGCCAGCAGCGTAGAGGGCAGGGGGCTAACTGAAGCTTTCTTT.

CDR3: CASSEDIRGEQYF. The CDR3 bases are TGCGCCAGCAGTGAGGACATTAGGGGCGAGCAGTACTTC. J is TRBJ2-7 and V is TRBV10-1; D is possibly TRBD1 (5 bases). V dropped 2 bases and J dropped 6 bases, with 11 bases sitting between them. Germline-derived CDR1 and CDR2 are WNHNN and SYGVQD (reference sequence). The CDR3 sequence is 13 residues long.